The 21 T cell receptor beta chains in this list originate from one sample, sequenced in a study of Ad26.COV2.S vaccination and SARS-CoV-2 variants. Measured with immunoSEQ multiplex PCR; TCRdb has only the in-frame clones, and not every one. The table lists about 480,000 clones, roughly 89% of them singletons. Treatment in this sample: about 20 received Ad26.COV2.S at low or high dose, single or two shots; 5 received placebo; per-sample allocation not given. Day 63 after the first vaccine or placebo injection was the time point for sampling. The sequencing here drew on peripheral blood, taken in a trial of Ad26.COV2.S vaccine versus placebo. All receptors come from a person between 18 and 65 years old who received the Ad26.COV2.S COVID-19 vaccine or a placebo.

This rearrangement joins TRBV7-2 to TRBJ2-7; D might be TRBD2 (7 bases). The V gene's germline CDR1 is SGHTA and CDR2 FQGNSA. V was shortened by 5 bases and J by 3 bases, with 17 bases between the two germline ends. The CDR3 has 15 amino acids. This CDR3 reads CASSAEGGQVYEQYF. The CDR3 nucleotides are TGTGCCAGCAGCGCCGAGGGGGGGCAGGTCTACGAGCAGTACTTC. The full variable domain, rest sourced from reference TRBV7-2 and TRBJ2-7, is GAGVSQSPSNKVTEKGKDVELRCDPISGHTALYWYRQSLGQGLEFLIYFQGNSAPDKSGLPSDRFSAERTGGSVSTLTIQRTQQEDSAVYLCASSAEGGQVYEQYFGPGTRLTVT.

The chain employs TRBV7-8 and TRBJ2-4; D tentatively fits TRBD1 or TRBD2 (7 bases each). The CDR3 contains 16 residues. The germline gives CDR1 SGHVS, CDR2 FQNEAQ. V was cut by 5 bases and J by 6 bases, with 20 bases left in between. CDR3 region: CASSPTPQGGRNIQYF. DNA of the CDR3: TGTGCCAGCAGCCCAACCCCCCAGGGGGGGAGAAACATTCAGTACTTC.

The V call is TRBV13, the J call TRBJ2-3; the D gene is possibly TRBD1 (5 bases). This CDR3 is 14 amino acids long. Looked up from germline, CDR1 is PRHDT and CDR2 is FYEKMQ (reference sequence). Between the trimmed V and J ends, which lost 4 bases and 3 bases, there was a span of 11 bases. The CDR3 region is CASSSRQITDTQYF. In DNA form, the CDR3 reads TGTGCCAGCAGCTCCCGACAGATAACAGATACGCAGTATTTT.

The CDR3 here is CAISENEGARNEQYF. CDR3 sequence (DNA): TGTGCCATCAGTGAGAATGAGGGGGCGCGGAACGAGCAGTACTTC. The rearrangement uses TRBV10-3 and TRBJ2-7; TRBD1 matches at 7 bases. This CDR3 region has 15 residues. V dropped 2 bases and J dropped 5; count of bases not matched to a gene: 9. The germline CDR1 and CDR2 sequences are ENHRY and SYGVKD.

This clone was seen a few times. The J gene is TRBJ2-3, the V gene TRBV4-2; possible D gene TRBD2, 6 bases. V shed 3 bases and J shed 6 bases, with 16 bases lying between them. In germline, CDR1 is LGHNA, CDR2 YNFKEQ. The CDR3 loop spans 15 amino acids. Here the CDR3 DNA reads TGTGCCAGCAGCCAGGCGAGACTAGTCCCGGATACGCAGTATTTT. Its protein product is CASSQARLVPDTQYF.

J is TRBJ1-1 and V is TRBV2; possible D gene TRBD1, 5 bases. Germline V gene sequence: CDR1 SNHLY, CDR2 FYNNEI. Trimming removed 6 bases from V and 3 bases from J, with 11 bases in between. This CDR3 is built from 13 residues. CDR3 residues: CASSPRVDTEAFF. Here the CDR3 DNA reads TGTGCCAGCAGCCCCAGGGTGGACACTGAAGCTTTCTTT.

V usage is TRBV24-1 and J usage is TRBJ2-1, with a weak D call TRBD1 (6 bases). From germline, CDR1 is KGHDR and CDR2 SFDVKD. V lost 5 bases to trimming and J lost 0 bases, with 13 bases between them. The CDR3 covers 16 residues. The CDR3 sequence: CATSGPQGDSYNEQFF. The CDR3 DNA is TGTGCCACCAGTGGTCCACAGGGTGACTCCTACAATGAGCAGTTCTTC.

The rearrangement joins TRBV29-1 to TRBJ1-3; 10 nucleotides match TRBD1. The junction had 0 bases not matched to a gene; V was cut back by 4 bases and J by 3 bases. Germline values: CDR1 SQVTM, CDR2 ANQGSEA. The CDR3 contains 13 residues. CDR3 amino acids: CSVGTGGGNTIYF. CDR3 coding DNA: TGCAGCGTTGGGACAGGGGGTGGAAACACCATATATTTT.

The chain carries TRBV3-1 (or the pseudogene TRBV3-2) and TRBJ2-7; a possible D gene is TRBD2 (6 bases). Trimming took off 10 bases at V and 6 bases at J, with 16 bases between the two ends. Germline lookup yields CDR1 LGHDT and CDR2 YNNKEL (reference sequence). The CDR3 extends over 12 amino acids. The DNA for the CDR3 is TGTGCCATCGGATTTAGGGGAGGCGAGCAGTACTTC. Translated: CAIGFRGGEQYF.

This clone was found once. The identical CDR3 is also encoded by other nucleotide sequences in the sample. The chain combines TRBV18 with TRBJ2-5; the D is unclear. Germline values: CDR1 KGHSH, CDR2 LQKENI. The CDR3 contains 12 residues. Deletions cut 2 bases from V and 0 bases from J, with 1 base between. As DNA, the CDR3 is TGTGCCAGCTCACCAAACCAAGAGACCCAGTACTTC. Protein sequence: CASSPNQETQYF.

The chain's CDR3 is CASNNQGNTEAFF. In DNA form, the CDR3 reads TGTGCCAGCAACAATCAGGGAAACACTGAAGCTTTCTTT. This rearrangement joins TRBV28 to TRBJ1-1, with D possibly TRBD1 on 5 matching bases. Germline assignment: CDR1 MDHEN and CDR2 SYDVKM. This CDR3 is 13 amino acids long. V dropped 7 bases and J dropped 2 bases, with 11 bases sitting between them.

The V and J genes are TRBV18 and TRBJ2-2, with 9 bases aligning to TRBD1. V shed 2 bases, J shed 5 bases, and the junction held 3 bases outside the gene matches. The V gene's germline CDR1 is KGHSH and CDR2 LQKENI. There are 15 residues in the CDR3. The CDR3 protein is CASSPFGTGTGELFF. CDR3 nucleotides: TGTGCCAGCTCACCATTCGGGACAGGGACCGGGGAGCTGTTTTTT.

The V and J genes are TRBV6-5 and TRBJ2-4; D unclear. Germline V gene sequence: CDR1 MNHEY, CDR2 SVGAGI. The CDR3 runs to 15 residues. Trimming took 4 bases from V and 7 from J, leaving 17 bases between them. CDR3 amino acids: CASSLSVSSSNIQYF. CDR3 nucleotide sequence: TGTGCCAGCAGTTTGTCAGTTTCGTCCTCGAACATTCAGTACTTC.

This clone was detected a few times. The chain has TRBV13 and TRBJ2-5, with 14 bases lining up with TRBD2. The V gene end was trimmed by 7 bases and the J gene end by 4 bases; junction bases not matched to a gene: 2. The germline V gene has CDR1 PRHDT and CDR2 FYEKMQ (reference sequence). This CDR3 has 14 residues. The CDR3 DNA follows: TGTGCCAGCATCGGACTAGCGGGAGGAGAGACCCAGTACTTC. This gives the protein CASIGLAGGETQYF.

The chain couples TRBV27 to TRBJ1-1; possibly TRBD1 for D (5 bases). This CDR3 contains 16 residues. V shed 3 bases and J shed 0 bases, with 14 bases lying between them. Per the germline V gene, CDR1 is MNHEY and CDR2 is SMNVEV (reference sequence). CDR3 protein: CASSFGGIGMNTEAFF. In DNA form, the CDR3 reads TGTGCCAGCAGTTTCGGGGGGATAGGGATGAACACTGAAGCTTTCTTT.

V gene TRBV27 combines with J gene TRBJ1-5; the match to TRBD1 covers 8 bases. CDR3 length: 18 residues. Germline V lookup: CDR1 MNHEY, CDR2 SMNVEV (reference sequence). Unmatched junction bases numbered 15, after V lost 6 bases and J lost 2 bases. The CDR3 spells CASRQSTGERMGNQPQHF. DNA for the CDR3: TGTGCCAGCAGGCAATCGACAGGGGAAAGGATGGGCAATCAGCCCCAGCATTTT.

V gene TRBV5-1 combines with J gene TRBJ2-3; 7 nucleotides match TRBD2. V lost 5 bases and J lost 2; bases outside the gene matches: 8. CDR3 size: 15 residues. CDR1 SGHRS and CDR2 YFSETQ come from the germline V gene. CDR3 sequence: CASRTTGGYTDTQYF. CDR3 nucleotide sequence: TGCGCCAGCAGGACTACGGGAGGTTACACAGATACGCAGTATTTT.

With regard to this clone: This specimen includes other DNA sequences encoding the same CDR3. The V call is TRBV5-1, the J call TRBJ1-5, with 7 bases fitting TRBD1. CDR1 is SGHRS and CDR2 is YFSETQ in the germline V gene. V trimming: 0 bases; J trimming: 1 base; junction bases outside the gene matches: 1. The CDR3 covers 15 residues. The CDR3 protein is CASSLAGGSNQPQHF. The CDR3 coding sequence is TGCGCCAGCAGCTTGGCAGGGGGGAGCAATCAGCCCCAGCATTTT.

As regards this clone: A junction end diverges from the germline sequence, so it may reflect a read error. The rearrangement joins TRBV4-3 to TRBJ2-1; maybe TRBD1 (5 bases). The CDR3 runs 14 residues. The germline CDR1 and CDR2 sequences are LGHNA and YSLEER. CDR3 in DNA: TGCGCCAGCAGTCAAGGGGCACAGAACAATGAGCAGTTCTTC. Translation: CASSQGAQNNEQFF.

The chain employs TRBV7-2 and TRBJ1-2, with a possible D match to TRBD1 (6 bases). The length of the CDR3 is 14 residues. Trimming stripped 3 bases from V and 4 bases from J, with 12 bases between. CDR1 and CDR2 from the germline V gene are SGHTA and FQGNSA. The CDR3 DNA sequence: TGTGCCAGCAGCTTGGGGCAGGGGTTCTATGGCTACACCTTC. Protein sequence: CASSLGQGFYGYTF.

This clone has only a few counts. The rearrangement uses TRBV6-5 and TRBJ2-7; tentative D call: TRBD2 (5 bases). The germline gives CDR1 MNHEY, CDR2 SVGAGI. Trimming cost V 2 bases and J 6 bases, with 17 bases left between them. The CDR3 is made up of 15 amino acids. CDR3 residues: CASSYAEGISTEQYF. CDR3 sequence (DNA): TGTGCCAGCAGTTACGCAGAGGGAATTTCTACCGAGCAGTACTTC.